This T cell receptor (beta chain) derives from a study of OX40 agonist ivuxolimab in advanced cancers. Findings of the study overall: Dose levels from 0.1 to 3.0 mg/kg saw CD4+ and CD8+ blood T cells expand clonally by week 6. Certain nonresponding patients likewise had low normalized T-cell clonal expansion. More expanded clones were seen, on average, in CD8+ T cells than in CD4+.

Comments on this clone: Its antigen is still unknown.

Measured with immunoSEQ multiplex PCR; TCRdb has only the in-frame clones, and not every one. The data show tens of thousands of clones, with 91% seen just once and around an eighth held by the top ten. Researchers took blood at baseline, on cycle 4 day 1, and on cycle 7 day 1. The CDR3 is 13 residues long. Trimming left V 3 bases short and J 5 bases short, with 10 bases between. Germline CDR1 reads SGHTA; CDR2 reads FQGTGA. This sequence originates from an adult with an advanced solid tumor such as melanoma, head and neck, liver or kidney cancer. The J gene is TRBJ1-1, the V gene TRBV7-3, with D tentatively TRBD1 (6 bases). This material consisted of CD4+ or CD8+ T cells sorted from blood, taken in a trial of the OX40 agonist ivuxolimab. CDR3 amino acids: CASSFTGYTEAFF. Here the CDR3 DNA reads TGTGCCAGCAGCTTCACAGGGTATACTGAAGCTTTCTTT.